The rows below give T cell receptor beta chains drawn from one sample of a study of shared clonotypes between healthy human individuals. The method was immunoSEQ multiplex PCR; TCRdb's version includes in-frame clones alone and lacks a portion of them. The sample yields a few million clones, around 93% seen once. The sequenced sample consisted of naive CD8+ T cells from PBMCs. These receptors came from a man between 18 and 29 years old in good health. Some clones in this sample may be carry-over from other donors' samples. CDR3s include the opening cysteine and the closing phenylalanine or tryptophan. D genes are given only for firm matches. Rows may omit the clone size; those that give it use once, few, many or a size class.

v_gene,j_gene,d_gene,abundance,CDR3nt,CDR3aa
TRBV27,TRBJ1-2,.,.,TGTGCCAGCAGTTTATCGCGGCTAACTAACTATGGCTACACCTTC,CASSLSRLTNYGYTF
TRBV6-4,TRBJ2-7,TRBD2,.,TGTGCCAGCAGAAACCCTCCCTTAGCGGGAGTAAACGAGCAGTACTTC,CASRNPPLAGVNEQYF
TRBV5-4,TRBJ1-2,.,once,TGTGCCAGCAGCTCGACAGGAGCTAACTATGGCTACACCTTC,CASSSTGANYGYTF
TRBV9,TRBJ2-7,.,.,TGTGCCAGCAGCGCCGAGGACTGGGACTACGAGCAGTACTTC,CASSAEDWDYEQYF
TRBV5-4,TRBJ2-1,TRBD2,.,TGTGCCAGCAGCTGGACTAGCGGTGTACTCAATGAGCAGTTCTTC,CASSWTSGVLNEQFF
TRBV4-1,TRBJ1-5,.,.,TGCGCCAGCAGCCAAAGGTTAGTCGCGGGTCAGCCCCAGCATTTT,CASSQRLVAGQPQHF
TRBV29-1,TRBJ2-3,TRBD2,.,TGCAGCGTTGACAGCGGGAGGTCTGTGAGTGCTAGCACAGATACGCAGTATTTT,CSVDSGRSVSASTDTQYF
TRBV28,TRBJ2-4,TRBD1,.,TGTGCCAGCAGTTTATCTCCGGACAGGGGACCCTACAAAAACATTCAGTACTTC,CASSLSPDRGPYKNIQYF
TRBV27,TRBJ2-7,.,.,TGTGCCAGCAGTTTAGGCCAGGCAGCGACCTACGAGCAGTACTTC,CASSLGQAATYEQYF
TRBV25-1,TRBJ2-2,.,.,TGTGCCAGCAGTGAATATCATTGGGGGACCGGGGAGCTGTTTTTT,CASSEYHWGTGELFF
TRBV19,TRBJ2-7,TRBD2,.,TGTGCCAGTAGTATTAGCGGGTACGAGCAGTACTTC,CASSISGYEQYF
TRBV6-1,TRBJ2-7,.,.,TGTGCCAGCAGTGAGTCTCAGGACACCGCCTACGAGCAGTACTTC,CASSESQDTAYEQYF
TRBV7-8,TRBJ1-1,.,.,TGTGCCAGCAGCCTGGAGCCCGGGACGTATGAAGCTTTCTTT,CASSLEPGTYEAFF
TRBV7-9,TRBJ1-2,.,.,TGTGCCAGCAGCTTGTTCGCTCGGGCGGGGAACTATGGCTACACCTTC,CASSLFARAGNYGYTF
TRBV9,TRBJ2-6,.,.,TGTGCCAGCACCGGCGGGTCTGGGGCCAACGTCCTGACTTTC,CASTGGSGANVLTF
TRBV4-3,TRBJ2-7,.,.,TGCGCCAGCAGCCAAGATCGGTCGAATTACGAGCAGTACTTC,CASSQDRSNYEQYF
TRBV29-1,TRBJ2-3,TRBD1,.,TGCAGCGTAAAGGCGTGGGCAGGGGGAATCGCAGATACGCAGTATTTT,CSVKAWAGGIADTQYF
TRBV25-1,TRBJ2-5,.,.,TGTGCCAGCAGTGAATCAGGGTACCAAGAGACCCAGTACTTC,CASSESGYQETQYF
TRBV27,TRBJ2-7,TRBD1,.,TGTGCCAGCAGTTTATGGGGACAGGGCAAATACGAGCAGTACTTC,CASSLWGQGKYEQYF
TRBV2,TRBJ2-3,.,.,TGTGCCAGCAGTGAAGCCGGTTCCCCTGCGCAGTATTTT,CASSEAGSPAQYF
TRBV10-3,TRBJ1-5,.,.,TGTGCCATCAGTGAGGAGGACAATCAGCCCCAGCATTTT,CAISEEDNQPQHF
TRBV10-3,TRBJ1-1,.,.,TGTGCCATCAGTGCGGGTGCTGAAGCTTTCTTT,CAISAGAEAFF
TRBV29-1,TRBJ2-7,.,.,TGCAGCTTCTGGGGGCAGTCCTACGAGCAGTACTTC,CSFWGQSYEQYF
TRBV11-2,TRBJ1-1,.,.,TGTGCCAGCAGCTTATATGTGGGGAGTACCATGAACACTGAAGCTTTCTTT,CASSLYVGSTMNTEAFF
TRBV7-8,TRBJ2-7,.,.,TGTGCCAGCAGCTTAGGGGGAGGATGGGACGAGCAGTACTTC,CASSLGGGWDEQYF
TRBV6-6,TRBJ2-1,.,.,TGTGCCAGCAGTTACGGGTTATTGGCAGGTTACAATGAGCAGTTCTTC,CASSYGLLAGYNEQFF
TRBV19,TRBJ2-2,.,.,TGTGCCAGTAGATCACTGACGGCGAGGAACACCGGGGAGCTGTTTTTT,CASRSLTARNTGELFF
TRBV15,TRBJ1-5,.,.,TGTGCCACCAGCAGAGATCTACCGAATCAGCCCCAGCATTTT,CATSRDLPNQPQHF
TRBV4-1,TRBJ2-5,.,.,TGCGCCAGCAGCCAACCGACTAGGCGAGAGACCCAGTACTTC,CASSQPTRRETQYF
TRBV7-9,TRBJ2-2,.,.,TGTGCCAGCAGCCCTTCTCCCCCGGACTACTTCCCTGGGGAGCTGTTTTTT,CASSPSPPDYFPGELFF
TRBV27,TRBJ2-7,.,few,TGTGCCAGCAGTTTAGGAGGGGGCGAGCAGTACTTC,CASSLGGGEQYF
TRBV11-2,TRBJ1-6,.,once,TGTGCCAGCAGCGGGGACCGGACCTCGGGATCACCCCTCCACTTT,CASSGDRTSGSPLHF
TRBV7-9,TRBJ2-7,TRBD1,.,TGTGCCAGCAGCTTAGTTAACAGGGGCGACGAGCAGTACTTC,CASSLVNRGDEQYF
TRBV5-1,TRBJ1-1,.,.,TGCGCCAGCAGCTTGGTTGGGTCCGCGAACACTGAAGCTTTCTTT,CASSLVGSANTEAFF
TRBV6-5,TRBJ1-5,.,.,TGTGCCAGCGCAGGCCGCAGTAATCAGCCCCAGCATTTT,CASAGRSNQPQHF
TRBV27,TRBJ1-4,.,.,TGTGCCAGCGCAAGAATGACAACTAATGAAAAACTGTTTTTT,CASARMTTNEKLFF
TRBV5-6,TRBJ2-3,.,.,TGTGCCAGCAGTCCCACGACAGTCCTAGATACGCAGTATTTT,CASSPTTVLDTQYF
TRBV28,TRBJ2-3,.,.,TGTGCCAGCAGTTTGGGGATAGGGGGAAGAATGGCGGATACGCAGTATTTT,CASSLGIGGRMADTQYF
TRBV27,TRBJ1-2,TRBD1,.,TGTGCCAGCAGTTTTCAGGGGGCCGACTATGGCTACACCTTC,CASSFQGADYGYTF
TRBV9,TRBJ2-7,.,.,TGTGCCAGCAGCCCAGGGACGGGAAGCTCCTACGAGCAGTACTTC,CASSPGTGSSYEQYF
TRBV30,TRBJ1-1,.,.,TGTGCCTGGAGTGAGGGAAGGGGGACTGAAGCTTTCTTT,CAWSEGRGTEAFF
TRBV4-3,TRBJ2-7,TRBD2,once,TGCGCCAGCAGCCAAGCCCCGGCCGGGACTAGCGGCAACTACGAGCAGTACTTC,CASSQAPAGTSGNYEQYF
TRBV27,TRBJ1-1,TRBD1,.,TGTGCCAGCAGTTTCCAGGGGGTAAACACTGAAGCTTTCTTT,CASSFQGVNTEAFF
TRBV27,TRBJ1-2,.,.,TGTGCCAGCAGGGCCAGGGAGGAAAACTATGGCTACACCTTC,CASRAREENYGYTF
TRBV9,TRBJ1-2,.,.,TGTGCCAGCAGCCCGGCGGTCCCGGGATGGGATGGCTACACCTTC,CASSPAVPGWDGYTF
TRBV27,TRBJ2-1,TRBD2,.,TGTGCCAGCAGTCCCGGGAGGGTCAATGAGCAGTTCTTC,CASSPGRVNEQFF
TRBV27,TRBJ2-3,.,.,TGTGCCATCTCCCGGGGTTACACAGATACGCAGTATTTT,CAISRGYTDTQYF
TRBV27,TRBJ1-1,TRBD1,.,TGTGCCAGCAGTCACCGGGACAGGTTCACTGGGAACACTGAAGCTTTCTTT,CASSHRDRFTGNTEAFF
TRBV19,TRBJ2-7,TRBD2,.,TGTGCCAGTAGTATGGTACTAGCGGTAGTACACGAGCAGTACTTC,CASSMVLAVVHEQYF
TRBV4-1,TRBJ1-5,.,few,TGCGCCAGCAGCCAAGACAGGGACCAGCCCCAGCATTTT,CASSQDRDQPQHF